These 27 T cell receptor beta chains were all obtained from the same sample, sequenced in a study of PD-L1 blockade in urothelial cancer. Sequencing was performed with immunoSEQ multiplex PCR; in TCRdb, only in-frame clones are kept and a portion is missing. The sample lists roughly 110,000 clones, 80% to 95% occurring once. Documented time point: peripheral blood 6 weeks after treatment start. Sequences were derived from PBMCs, sampled around atezolizumab (anti-PD-L1) treatment. These receptors originate from a man in his 60s with urothelial cancer.

This sequence joins TRBV11-3 and TRBJ2-5, with TRBD2 matching over 10 bases. Looked up from germline, CDR1 is SGHNT and CDR2 is YENEEA. The CDR3 loop spans 16 amino acids. The V segment lost 0 bases and the J segment 4 bases; nucleotides outside the gene matches: 5. In DNA, the CDR3 is TGTGCCAGCAGCTTAGATAGCCTAGCGGGGGCAGAGACCCAGTACTTC. It is translated as CASSLDSLAGAETQYF.

V is TRBV7-2 and J is TRBJ2-3, with 8 bases lining up with TRBD2. The V and J ends lost 0 bases and 4 bases, in that order; junction bases with no gene match: 9. The CDR3 is 17 residues long. CDR1 and CDR2 from the germline V gene are SGHTA and FQGNSA. Here the CDR3 reads CASSLALSGGAADTQYF. CDR3 nucleotides: TGTGCCAGCAGCTTAGCCCTCTCCGGGGGGGCCGCAGATACGCAGTATTTT.

The chain joins TRBV4-3 to TRBJ2-1; D is undetermined. V was trimmed by 0 bases and J by 0 bases, leaving 15 bases between them. The germline V gene encodes CDR1 LGHNA and CDR2 YSLEER. CDR3 length equals 18 residues. The CDR3 DNA is TGCGCCAGCAGCCAAGAATCCTATCAAGCCCTCTCCTACAATGAGCAGTTCTTC. The encoded protein is CASSQESYQALSYNEQFF.

V gene TRBV5-4 combines with J gene TRBJ1-1; 8 nucleotides agree with TRBD1. J was trimmed by 3 bases and V by 4 bases; bases with no gene match: 8. The CDR3 consists of 15 residues. Germline CDR1 and CDR2: SGHNT and YYREEE (reference sequence). In DNA form, the CDR3 reads TGTGCCAGCAGCCCAAGGACAGGGTGGGACACTGAAGCTTTCTTT. It specifies CASSPRTGWDTEAFF.

This sequence joins TRBV5-4 and TRBJ1-4, with D perhaps TRBD1 (6 bases). CDR3 length: 14 amino acids. Germline CDR1 is SGHNT and CDR2 is YYREEE (reference sequence). Trimming removed 0 bases at V and 4 bases at J, with 7 bases between. The CDR3 DNA follows: TGTGCCAGCAGCTTGGGCAGGGGTAATGAAAAACTGTTTTTT. The encoded protein is CASSLGRGNEKLFF.

V usage is TRBV2 and J usage is TRBJ2-7, with 11 nucleotides matching TRBD2. CDR3 size: 14 residues. V lost 6 bases to trimming and J lost 3 bases; unmatched junction nucleotides: 4. Per germline, CDR1 SNHLY and CDR2 FYNNEI. The CDR3 loop is CASRSGTSGYEQYF. In DNA form, the CDR3 reads TGTGCCAGCAGATCCGGGACTAGCGGCTACGAGCAGTACTTC.

The chain has TRBV6-5 and TRBJ1-4; 8 bases fit TRBD1. Losses at the gene ends were 4 bases for V and 6 bases for J; bases not matched to a gene: 10. Germline CDR1 MNHEY, CDR2 SVGAGI. There are 16 residues in the CDR3. Here the CDR3 DNA reads TGTGCCAGCAGTTCTAGGAACAGGGGGGGCGATGAAAAACTGTTTTTT. It is translated as CASSSRNRGGDEKLFF.

The chain couples TRBV10-3 to TRBJ1-4; no clear D gene. The V gene lost 2 bases and the J gene lost 7 bases, with 11 bases spanning the gap. This CDR3 is 14 amino acids long. CDR1 and CDR2 (germline): ENHRY, SYGVKD. The CDR3 here is CAISEAAEGEKLFF. The CDR3 nucleotides are TGTGCCATCAGTGAGGCGGCCGAGGGTGAAAAACTGTTTTTT.

The chain has TRBV6-6 and TRBJ2-1, with 7 bases aligning to TRBD1. CDR3 length: 16 residues. V was pared by 3 bases and J by 8 bases, with 13 bases of the junction left unmatched. The germline CDR1 and CDR2 sequences are MNHNY and SVGAGI (reference sequence). Here the CDR3 DNA reads TGTGCCAGCAGTTATGACAGGGCTGGGAACGGCGATGAGCAGTTCTTC. This sequence encodes CASSYDRAGNGDEQFF.

The chain has TRBV7-2 and TRBJ2-3; the match to TRBD2 covers 7 bases. The CDR3 is 16 residues long. Trimming cost V 0 bases and J 4 bases; bases outside gene matches: 7. From germline, CDR1 is SGHTA and CDR2 FQGNSA. CDR3 region: CASSLAGGSFADTQYF. The CDR3 coding sequence is TGTGCCAGCAGCTTAGCGGGCGGGAGTTTCGCAGATACGCAGTATTTT.

This clone was found once. This chain connects TRBV30 to TRBJ2-5; no clear D gene. This CDR3 spans 14 amino acids. V gave up 2 bases and J gave up 4 bases, with 14 bases separating them. The germline gives CDR1 GTSNPN, CDR2 SVGIG (reference sequence). The CDR3 sequence: CAWSTQDRRETQYF. The CDR3 coding sequence is TGTGCCTGGAGTACCCAGGATCGGCGAGAGACCCAGTACTTC.

This clone was found once. This chain links TRBV9 with TRBJ1-2; 9 bases map to TRBD1. V trimming: 2 bases; J trimming: 6 bases; junction bases outside the gene matches: 8. This CDR3 comprises 15 residues. Germline CDR1 and CDR2: SGDLS and YYNGEE. CDR3: CASSVTGTGKDGYTF. The CDR3 nucleotides read TGTGCCAGCAGCGTCACCGGGACAGGGAAAGATGGCTACACCTTC.

The rearrangement links TRBV5-4 to TRBJ2-1; TRBD2 agrees at 11 bases. This CDR3 is built from 17 residues. J gave up 8 bases and V 4 bases, and 14 bases lay outside the gene matches. From germline, CDR1 is SGHNT and CDR2 YYREEE (reference sequence). The CDR3 sequence: CASSPGLAGGRDDEQFF. For the CDR3, the DNA is TGTGCCAGCAGCCCCGGGCTAGCGGGGGGCCGGGATGATGAGCAGTTCTTC. The full variable domain, with the rest looked up from reference TRBV5-4 and TRBJ2-1, is ETGVTQSPTHLIKTRGQQVTLRCSSQSGHNTVSWYQQALGQGPQFIFQYYREEENGRGNFPPRFSGLQFPNYSSELNVNALELDDSALYLCASSPGLAGGRDDEQFFGPGTRLTVL.

This chain connects TRBV4-3 to TRBJ2-4, with D perhaps matching TRBD1 (5 bases). The CDR3 loop spans 15 amino acids. Trimming left V 4 bases short and J 4 bases short, with 14 bases between. Germline CDR1 LGHNA, CDR2 YSLEER. This CDR3 reads CASSLQTGSKNIQYF. The CDR3, as DNA: TGCGCCAGCAGCCTTCAAACAGGAAGTAAAAACATTCAGTACTTC.

This clone was detected once. This chain links TRBV5-1 with TRBJ2-6; TRBD1 matches at 8 bases. The CDR3 loop spans 17 amino acids. Germline lookup yields CDR1 SGHRS and CDR2 YFSETQ. With V trimmed by 0 bases and J by 4 bases, 6 bases remained unmatched. The CDR3 sequence: CASSLDQGASGANVLTF. In DNA form, the CDR3 reads TGCGCCAGCAGCTTGGACCAGGGGGCGTCCGGGGCCAACGTCCTGACTTTC.

This chain connects TRBV7-9 to TRBJ2-4, with 7 bases fitting TRBD2. Germline loops: CDR1 SEHNR, CDR2 FQNEAQ (reference sequence). J lost 6 bases, V lost 6 bases, and 17 bases had no gene match. The CDR3 has 17 residues. CDR3 in DNA: TGTGCCAGCAGTCCCGCGGTGGGCGGGAGCCGGGGAAACATTCAGTACTTC. Translating gives CASSPAVGGSRGNIQYF.

The CDR3 region has the DNA TGTGCCAGCAGCCTGACGGGGGGCTATGGCTACACCTTC. Its translation is CASSLTGGYGYTF. The chain combines TRBV6-5 with TRBJ1-2, with a possible D match to TRBD1 (5 bases). Deletions cut 6 bases from V and 4 bases from J, with 12 bases between. CDR1 and CDR2 from the germline V gene are MNHEY and SVGAGI. This CDR3 comprises 13 residues.

This chain connects TRBV5-4 to TRBJ1-2, with 9 bases matching TRBD1. Looked up from germline, CDR1 is SGHNT and CDR2 is YYREEE (reference sequence). Trimming at V came to 4 bases and at J to 0 bases, leaving 7 bases not matched to a gene. The CDR3 contains 16 residues. This CDR3 is CASSAGTGNSNYGYTF. The CDR3 DNA reads TGTGCCAGCAGCGCCGGGACAGGGAATTCTAACTATGGCTACACCTTC.

This clone was observed once. J is TRBJ2-7 and V is TRBV30, with 8 bases matching TRBD1. V lost 0 bases to trimming and J lost 5 bases; unmatched junction nucleotides: 9. CDR1 is GTSNPN, CDR2 SVGIG, per germline (reference sequence). The CDR3 has 15 amino acids. In DNA form, the CDR3 reads TGTGCCTGGAGTGTATTGGGCAGGGGGCCCAACGAGCAGTACTTC. It yields the protein CAWSVLGRGPNEQYF.

This rearrangement joins TRBV13 to TRBJ1-2, with D unclear. The V and J ends lost 5 bases and 5 bases respectively, with 12 bases between them. CDR1 is PRHDT and CDR2 is FYEKMQ in the germline V gene (reference sequence). The CDR3 totals 13 residues. The CDR3 region is CASSPRREYGYTF. Here the CDR3 DNA reads TGTGCCAGCAGCCCGCGGAGGGAGTATGGCTACACCTTC. Drawing the rest from reference TRBV13 and TRBJ1-2, the complete variable domain is AAGVIQSPRHLIKEKRETATLKCYPIPRHDTVYWYQQGPGQDPQFLISFYEKMQSDKGSIPDRFSAQQFSDYHSELNMSSLELGDSALYFCASSPRREYGYTFGSGTRLTVV.

The V gene is TRBV5-1, the J gene TRBJ1-2; no firm D call. The CDR3 consists of 15 residues. V was trimmed by 0 bases and J by 5 bases, leaving 14 bases between them. The germline V gene has CDR1 SGHRS and CDR2 YFSETQ. CDR3 protein: CASSLGAVREYGYTF. For the CDR3, the DNA is TGCGCCAGCAGCTTGGGGGCTGTAAGGGAGTATGGCTACACCTTC.

The chain is built from TRBV5-6 and TRBJ2-5; TRBD2 might be the D (5 bases). Germline V gives CDR1 SGHDT, CDR2 YYEEEE. This CDR3 is built from 15 residues. V lost 2 bases and J lost 6, with 17 bases in between. Here the CDR3 reads CASSFRTGTSQTQYF. CDR3 in DNA: TGTGCCAGCAGCTTCAGGACGGGAACTTCCCAGACCCAGTACTTC.

DNA for the CDR3: TGTGCCAGCAGCGTAGGGGTTGGGGGGGGCGCAGACACCATATATTTT. This gives the protein CASSVGVGGGADTIYF. This chain connects TRBV9 to TRBJ1-3; tentatively, D is TRBD1 (6 bases). Germline-derived CDR1 and CDR2 are SGDLS and YYNGEE. V dropped 0 bases and J dropped 8 bases, with 18 bases sitting between them. The CDR3 runs 16 residues.

This clone was counted a single time. This chain joins TRBV5-3 and TRBJ1-4, with 9 nucleotides matching TRBD1. TRBV5-3 is identified as an open reading frame with a role that is uncertain. V shed 9 bases, J shed 13 bases, and the junction held 13 bases outside the gene matches. The CDR3 runs to 13 residues. In DNA form, the CDR3 reads TGTGCCACCCAACAGGGGGCTAGGACGGGACTGTTTTTT. It is translated as CATQQGARTGLFF.

The chain uses TRBV27 and TRBJ2-7; TRBD1 matches 12 bases. V lost 5 bases to trimming and J lost 6 bases; unmatched junction nucleotides: 8. The CDR3 has 15 amino acids. Germline CDR1 MNHEY, CDR2 SMNVEV (reference sequence). CDR3 sequence reads: CASSAPGQGAGEQYF. The CDR3 DNA sequence: TGTGCCAGCAGTGCACCGGGACAGGGGGCTGGCGAGCAGTACTTC.

V and J are TRBV4-3 and TRBJ2-1; 9 bases fit TRBD1. Germline-derived CDR1 and CDR2 are LGHNA and YSLEER. The CDR3 sequence is 14 residues long. The V segment lost 4 bases and the J segment 9 bases; nucleotides outside the gene matches: 7. The CDR3, as DNA: TGCGCCAGCAGCCGAGACAGGGGGGTGGGTGAGCAGTTCTTC. It encodes CASSRDRGVGEQFF.

V is TRBV7-3 and J is TRBJ2-5; D remains ambiguous. V was shortened by 1 base and J by 4 bases, with 7 bases between the two germline ends. The CDR3 is 13 residues long. Germline lookup yields CDR1 SGHTA and CDR2 FQGTGA. CDR3 bases: TGTGCCAGCAGCTTAAATTCGAGAGAGACCCAGTACTTC. Translating it yields CASSLNSRETQYF.